This T cell receptor beta chain was sequenced for a study of CD8+ T cells in alopecia areata. General observations from the study: Scalp clonality, along with expanded CD8+ clones among the top 100, was significantly decreased by tofacitinib.

Treatment described: oral pan-JAK inhibitor, 5-10 mg twice daily. Once RNA had been extracted, it was reverse transcribed into cDNA to act as the sequencing template. TCRdb keeps only in-frame clones here, not all; method: immunoSEQ multiplex PCR. Of approximately 190,000 clones listed, more than 45% are singletons. Comment on this clone: Its antigen is currently unknown.

The origin of this receptor is a human donor with alopecia areata. Sequenced here: CD4+ T cells sorted from blood, sampled at week 24, from a patient treated with tofacitinib.

CDR3 sequence: CASSGQSAGELFF. Here the CDR3 DNA reads TGTGCCAGCAGCGGGCAGAGTGCCGGGGAGCTGTTTTTT. V usage is TRBV7-2 and J usage is TRBJ2-2; D remains unclear. V gave up 5 bases and J gave up 6 bases, with 10 bases separating them. In germline, CDR1 is SGHTA, CDR2 FQGNSA. The CDR3 spans 13 residues.